Below are 31 T cell receptor beta chains sequenced from a single sample in a study of blood T cell repertoires in COVID-19. Produced via immunoSEQ multiplex PCR; TCRdb's table is partial and in-frame only. The profile shows approximately 250,000 clones, approximately 89% of them singletons. The sample taken for sequencing was PBMCs or T cells enriched from blood (not recorded which). These receptors all come from a woman between 40 and 50 years old with acute COVID-19.

The V gene is TRBV6-5, the J gene TRBJ2-3; D gene unclear. V dropped 0 bases and J dropped 0 bases, with 4 bases sitting between them. The germline CDR1 and CDR2 sequences are MNHEY and SVGAGI. The CDR3 covers 14 residues. The CDR3 region has the DNA TGTGCCAGCAGTTACTCCACAAGCACAGATACGCAGTATTTT. Translation: CASSYSTSTDTQYF.

The J gene is TRBJ1-6, the V gene TRBV7-9; the match to TRBD1 covers 9 bases. The trim removed 6 bases at V and 4 bases at J, leaving 7 bases unmatched. Germline CDR1 SEHNR, CDR2 FQNEAQ (reference sequence). This CDR3 has 16 amino acids. CDR3 in amino acids: CASSPGTGTYNSPLHF. CDR3 nucleotide sequence: TGTGCCAGCAGTCCGGGGACAGGGACTTATAATTCACCCCTCCACTTT.

The rearrangement uses TRBV6-5 and TRBJ2-6; D may be TRBD1 (6 bases). This CDR3 contains 14 residues. Deletions cut 6 bases from V and 13 bases from J, with 19 bases between. CDR1 and CDR2 from the germline V gene are MNHEY and SVGAGI. The CDR3 DNA sequence: TGTGCCAGCAGGGTAGAGGACAGTGCTGCGGTCCTGACTTTC. Translated: CASRVEDSAAVLTF.

J is TRBJ1-3 and V is TRBV6-2 or TRBV6-3, with D perhaps TRBD1 (5 bases). The CDR3 loop spans 16 amino acids. V lost 5 bases, J lost 0 bases, and 14 bases lay in between. Germline lookup yields CDR1 MNHEY and CDR2 SVGEGT. The chain's CDR3 is CASSRIYDSSGNTIYF. Written as DNA, the CDR3 is TGTGCCAGCAGTCGCATTTACGACAGCTCTGGAAACACCATATATTTT.

This clone was detected once. The chain carries TRBV25-1 and TRBJ2-3; TRBD1 aligns across 8 bases. With 4 bases clipped from V and 3 bases from J, the junction kept 6 bases outside the gene matches. The CDR3 runs to 15 residues. CDR1 and CDR2 (germline): MGHDK, SYGVNS. The CDR3 here is CASSASRGRTDTQYF. As DNA, the CDR3 is TGTGCCAGCAGTGCTTCCAGGGGGCGGACAGATACGCAGTATTTT.

This rearrangement joins TRBV24-1 to TRBJ2-1; D perhaps matches TRBD1 (6 bases). The CDR3 sequence is 16 residues long. Germline V gives CDR1 KGHDR, CDR2 SFDVKD. Trimming cost V 2 bases and J 6 bases, with 16 bases left between them. As DNA, the CDR3 is TGTGCCACCAGTGATTCAGACAGGAAGGCTAGCAATGAGCAGTTCTTC. Translation: CATSDSDRKASNEQFF.

V and J are TRBV20-1 and TRBJ2-7, with 7 bases fitting TRBD1. The CDR3 length is 15 residues. The V and J ends lost 3 bases and 0 bases, in that order; junction bases with no gene match: 8. The germline V gene encodes CDR1 DFQATT and CDR2 SNEGSKA (reference sequence). In nucleotides, the CDR3 is TGCAGTGCTAGTCATGCCGGGACAGCCTCCTACGAGCAGTACTTC. This encodes CSASHAGTASYEQYF.

This chain connects TRBV11-3 to TRBJ2-1, with 13 nucleotides matching TRBD2. J was trimmed by 3 bases and V by 6 bases; bases with no gene match: 14. This CDR3 contains 19 residues. The V gene's germline CDR1 is SGHNT and CDR2 YENEEA. The CDR3 DNA follows: TGTGCCAGCAGGGGCAGGGGGCGGACTAGCGGGAGCGACTACAATGAGCAGTTCTTC. Protein product: CASRGRGRTSGSDYNEQFF.

This chain uses TRBV7-8 with TRBJ2-2; TRBD2 matches at 9 bases. V shed 2 bases and J 3 bases; nucleotides not matched to a gene: 10. This CDR3 has 18 residues. The germline V gene has CDR1 SGHVS and CDR2 FQNEAQ. The CDR3 coding sequence is TGTGCCAGCAGCTTATGGGTGCTAGCGGGGACCGACACCGGGGAGCTGTTTTTT. Its translation: CASSLWVLAGTDTGELFF.

This rearrangement joins TRBV11-3 to TRBJ1-3; a possible D gene is TRBD1 (5 bases). CDR3 length: 15 residues. Between the trimmed V and J ends, which lost 5 bases and 4 bases, there was a span of 15 bases. Germline V gene lookup returns CDR1 SGHNT and CDR2 YENEEA. The CDR3 protein is CASSLRRESGNTIYF. The DNA for the CDR3 is TGTGCCAGCAGCCTTCGCAGGGAATCCGGAAACACCATATATTTT.

The V gene is TRBV30, the J gene TRBJ2-7; 7 bases are a match to TRBD2. The length of the CDR3 is 14 residues. Losses at the gene ends were 2 bases for V and 2 bases for J; bases not matched to a gene: 6. The germline CDR1 and CDR2 sequences are GTSNPN and SVGIG (reference sequence). The CDR3 is CAWSWDYPPYEQYV. In nucleotides, the CDR3 is TGTGCCTGGAGTTGGGACTACCCCCCCTACGAGCAGTACGTC.

The V and J genes are TRBV6-1 and TRBJ1-4; D not certain. Trimming removed 1 base at V and 12 bases at J, with 12 bases between. This CDR3 has 13 residues. Germline V CDR1 and CDR2: MNHNS, SASEGT. CDR3: CASSEVWTLELFF. The CDR3 nucleotides are TGTGCCAGCAGTGAAGTCTGGACTCTGGAACTGTTTTTT.

The rearrangement uses TRBV5-1 and TRBJ2-6; D unresolved. V was pared by 0 bases and J by 4 bases, with 14 bases between. From germline, CDR1 is SGHRS and CDR2 YFSETQ. The CDR3 consists of 17 residues. CDR3 DNA sequence: TGCGCCAGCAGCTTGGGTAGCCAGCCTCTCGGGGCCAACGTCCTGACTTTC. The encoded protein is CASSLGSQPLGANVLTF.

The rearrangement joins TRBV7-2 to TRBJ1-2; D may be TRBD1 (6 bases). The CDR3 is made up of 15 amino acids. V lost 1 base to trimming and J lost 0 bases, with 9 bases between them. The germline V gene has CDR1 SGHTA and CDR2 FQGNSA. The CDR3 loop reads CASSLVRGPNYGYTF. CDR3 coding DNA: TGTGCCAGCAGCTTAGTCAGGGGTCCTAACTATGGCTACACCTTC.

The CDR3 loop reads CASSKGTGVRGYTF. CDR3 in DNA: TGTGCCAGCAGCAAAGGGACAGGTGTTCGTGGCTACACCTTC. The gene calls are TRBV11-2 and TRBJ1-2, with TRBD1 identical over 8 bases. CDR1 and CDR2 (germline): SGHAT, FQNNGV. CDR3 length: 14 amino acids. V trimming: 5 bases; J trimming: 7 bases; junction bases outside the gene matches: 9.

The chain links TRBV5-1 to TRBJ2-4, with 8 bases identical to TRBD1. V gave up 4 bases and J gave up 0 bases; unmatched junction bases: 6. The CDR3 is 16 residues long. In germline, CDR1 is SGHRS, CDR2 YFSETQ. The CDR3: CASSTTGGLAKNIQYF. The CDR3 DNA is TGCGCCAGCAGCACAACAGGGGGTTTAGCCAAAAACATTCAGTACTTC.

This clone was detected only once. Written as DNA, the CDR3 is TGTGCCAGCAGTTTCGCCGGAGGGACCCAGTACTTC. Translated: CASSFAGGTQYF. The rearrangement uses TRBV6-2 or TRBV6-3 and TRBJ2-5; D possibly corresponds to TRBD2 (5 bases). Trimming removed 4 bases from V and 7 bases from J, with 10 bases in between. The germline gives CDR1 MNHEY, CDR2 SVGEGT. The CDR3 contains 12 residues.

The genes are TRBV19 and TRBJ1-2; 8 nucleotides match TRBD1. CDR1 is LNHDA and CDR2 is SQIVND in the germline V gene (reference sequence). CDR3 length: 14 amino acids. V lost 10 bases, J lost 6 bases, and 13 bases stayed unmatched. CDR3 DNA: TGTGCCACCCGCCAAGCAGGGGGCGCAAATGGCTACACCTTC. This encodes CATRQAGGANGYTF. The variable domain in full, completed from reference TRBV19 and TRBJ1-2, reads DGGITQSPKYLFRKEGQNVTLSCEQNLNHDAMYWYRQDPGQGLRLIYYSQIVNDFQKGDIAEGYSVSREKKESFPLTVTSAQKNPTAFYLCATRQAGGANGYTFGSGTRLTVV.

The CDR3 nucleotides read TGTGCCAGCAGTTATTCCGGGACAGGGGATGAAAAACTGTTTTTT. This encodes CASSYSGTGDEKLFF. The chain couples TRBV6-5 to TRBJ1-4; 10 bases map to TRBD1. The CDR3 loop spans 15 amino acids. J was trimmed by 6 bases and V by 3 bases; bases with no gene match: 4. Germline loops: CDR1 MNHEY, CDR2 SVGAGI.

This clone was detected once. The chain has TRBV19 and TRBJ2-3; 13 bases line up with TRBD2. This CDR3 has 16 residues. J gave up 6 bases and V 6 bases, and 9 bases lay outside the gene matches. Germline loops: CDR1 LNHDA, CDR2 SQIVND (reference sequence). The CDR3 sequence is CASSQLAGGPRDTQYF. The CDR3 DNA sequence: TGTGCCAGTAGCCAACTAGCGGGGGGGCCTCGCGATACGCAGTATTTT.

CDR3 sequence (DNA): TGTGCCAGCAGCGGAACTAGCGGAGGAACCGGGGAGCTGTTTTTT. Translated, it gives CASSGTSGGTGELFF. V and J are TRBV11-2 and TRBJ2-2, with 8 nucleotides matching TRBD2. The CDR3 extends over 15 amino acids. Losses at the gene ends were 5 bases for V and 5 bases for J; bases not matched to a gene: 7. Per germline, CDR1 SGHAT and CDR2 FQNNGV.

This chain joins TRBV7-2 and TRBJ2-3; 13 positions match TRBD2. The CDR3 has 14 residues. The V gene end was trimmed by 5 bases and the J gene end by 8 bases; junction bases not matched to a gene: 4. Germline loops: CDR1 SGHTA, CDR2 FQGNSA. DNA of the CDR3: TGTGCCAGCAGCCCCTGGACTAGCGGGGGTACGCAGTATTTT. It yields the protein CASSPWTSGGTQYF.

V usage is TRBV29-1 and J usage is TRBJ1-1; 9 bases line up with TRBD1. The germline CDR1 and CDR2 sequences are SQVTM and ANQGSEA. The CDR3 has 12 residues. J lost 5 bases, V lost 6 bases, and 4 bases had no gene match. The CDR3 spells CSVQGALTEAFF. The CDR3, as DNA: TGCAGCGTACAGGGGGCGTTAACTGAAGCTTTCTTT.

J is TRBJ1-1 and V is TRBV30, with D unresolved. The CDR3 has 13 residues. CDR1 is GTSNPN, CDR2 SVGIG, per germline (reference sequence). V was pared by 3 bases and J by 0 bases, with 8 bases between. CDR3 protein: CAWRAQMNTEAFF. CDR3 DNA sequence: TGTGCCTGGAGGGCCCAGATGAACACTGAAGCTTTCTTT.

The V and J genes are TRBV29-1 and TRBJ1-2; tentatively, D is TRBD1 (5 bases). The germline V gene encodes CDR1 SQVTM and CDR2 ANQGSEA. The V and J ends lost 3 bases and 3 bases respectively, with 20 bases between them. The CDR3 is 16 amino acids. The CDR3 reads CSVEGEGGRPYYGYTF. For the CDR3, the DNA is TGCAGCGTTGAGGGGGAGGGTGGTAGACCTTACTATGGCTACACCTTC.

The CDR3 sequence is CASSIKGLLARLGDTQYF. The CDR3 DNA reads TGTGCCAGTAGTATCAAGGGCCTCCTAGCGAGACTGGGCGATACGCAGTATTTT. V and J are TRBV19 and TRBJ2-3; TRBD2 might be the D (6 bases). Between the trimmed V and J ends, which lost 3 bases and 6 bases, there was a span of 25 bases. The CDR3 is made up of 18 amino acids. CDR1 LNHDA and CDR2 SQIVND come from the germline V gene (reference sequence).

CDR3 in amino acids: CASSRPTGKIGLSGNSPLHF. CDR3 nucleotides: TGTGCCAGCAGCCGACCGACAGGGAAGATCGGCCTATCGGGAAATTCACCCCTCCACTTT. V is TRBV6-2 or TRBV6-3 and J is TRBJ1-6; 7 nucleotides line up with TRBD1. After removal of 6 bases from V and 7 bases from J, the junction contained 24 bases not matched to a gene. Germline values: CDR1 MNHEY, CDR2 SVGEGT. This CDR3 has 20 amino acids.

The rearrangement joins TRBV18 to TRBJ1-5, with D tentatively TRBD1 (5 bases). The germline CDR1 and CDR2 sequences are KGHSH and LQKENI. The CDR3 loop spans 17 amino acids. The V and J ends lost 2 bases and 0 bases respectively, with 14 bases between them. This chain's CDR3 is CASSPSQAPYSNQPQHF. Here the CDR3 DNA reads TGTGCCAGCTCACCATCACAGGCGCCCTATAGCAATCAGCCCCAGCATTTT.

The chain employs TRBV5-1 and TRBJ1-1; 7 bases agree with TRBD1. The length of the CDR3 is 15 residues. Germline V lookup: CDR1 SGHRS, CDR2 YFSETQ. With V trimmed by 0 bases and J by 2 bases, 4 bases remained unmatched. The CDR3 sequence: CASSLGGGGNTEAFF. The CDR3 region has the DNA TGCGCCAGCAGCTTGGGAGGGGGCGGAAACACTGAAGCTTTCTTT.

V and J are TRBV5-1 and TRBJ1-2; 8 nucleotides match TRBD1. Germline V CDR1 and CDR2: SGHRS, YFSETQ. Trimming cost V 3 bases and J 6 bases; bases outside gene matches: 10. The length of the CDR3 is 15 residues. CDR3 sequence reads: CASSYGQGSGDGYTF. In DNA form, the CDR3 reads TGCGCCAGCAGCTACGGACAGGGCTCCGGGGATGGCTACACCTTC.

CDR3 in amino acids: CASSVAGRAPETQYF. CDR3 nucleotide sequence: TGTGCCAGCAGCGTAGCGGGAAGAGCCCCAGAGACCCAGTACTTC. The rearrangement joins TRBV9 to TRBJ2-5, with D perhaps matching TRBD2 (5 bases). V was clipped by 0 bases and J by 4 bases, with 13 bases between them. This CDR3 contains 15 residues. Germline V gives CDR1 SGDLS, CDR2 YYNGEE.